This T cell receptor beta chain emerged from a study of blood T cell repertoires in COVID-19. The overall study: PBMCs, B-cell-depleted T cells, or T cells provided the cDNA or gDNA that made up the material.

Germline-derived CDR1 and CDR2 are SGHVS and FQNEAQ. This CDR3 region has 15 residues. V was trimmed by 3 bases and J by 5 bases, leaving 13 bases between them. Data came from immunoSEQ multiplex PCR; TCRdb stores just in-frame clones and leaves some out. The sample yields about 69,000 clones, roughly 80% seen once. In its sample, this clone was seen a few times. This receptor was taken from a man aged 60 to 69 with acute or convalescent COVID-19. Sequencing input: peripheral blood. V and J are TRBV7-8 and TRBJ1-4, with TRBD1 as a possible D gene (5 bases). DNA of the CDR3: TGTGCCAGCAGCTTTAACAGGCTAGAGAATGAAAAACTGTTTTTT. Its translation: CASSFNRLENEKLFF.